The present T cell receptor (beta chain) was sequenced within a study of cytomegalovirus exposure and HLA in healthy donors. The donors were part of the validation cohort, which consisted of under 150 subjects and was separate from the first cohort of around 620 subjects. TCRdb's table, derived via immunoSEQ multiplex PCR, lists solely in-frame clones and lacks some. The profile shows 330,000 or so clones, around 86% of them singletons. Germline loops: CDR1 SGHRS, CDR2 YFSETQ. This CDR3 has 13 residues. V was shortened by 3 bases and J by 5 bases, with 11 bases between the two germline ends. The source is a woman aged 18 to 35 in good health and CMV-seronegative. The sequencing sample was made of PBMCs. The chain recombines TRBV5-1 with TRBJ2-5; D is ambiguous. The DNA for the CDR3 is TGCGCCAGCAGCTCGCATCTGGCCGAGACCCAGTACTTC. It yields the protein CASSSHLAETQYF.